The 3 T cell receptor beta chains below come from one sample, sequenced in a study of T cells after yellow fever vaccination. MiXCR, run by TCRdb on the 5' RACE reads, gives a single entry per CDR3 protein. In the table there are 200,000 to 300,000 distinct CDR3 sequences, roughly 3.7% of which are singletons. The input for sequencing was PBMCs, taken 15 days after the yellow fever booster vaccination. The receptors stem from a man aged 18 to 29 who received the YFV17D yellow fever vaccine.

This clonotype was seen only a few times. CDR3 protein: CASSLVVVNSPLHF. The DNA for the CDR3 is TGTGCCAGCAGCTTAGTTGTGGTGAATTCACCCCTCCACTTT. J is TRBJ1-6 and V is TRBV7-2; D is unclear. This CDR3 is 14 amino acids long. Trimming took 1 base from V and 7 from J, leaving 8 bases between them. Per germline, CDR1 SGHTA and CDR2 FQGNSA.

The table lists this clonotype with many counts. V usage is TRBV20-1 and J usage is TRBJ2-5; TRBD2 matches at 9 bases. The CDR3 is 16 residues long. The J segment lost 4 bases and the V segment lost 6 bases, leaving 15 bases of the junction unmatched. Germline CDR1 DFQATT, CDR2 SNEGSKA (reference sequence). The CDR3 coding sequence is TGCAGTGCCACCCCCCGGGAGCGGGGGGTCCTAGAGACCCAGTACTTC. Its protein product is CSATPRERGVLETQYF.

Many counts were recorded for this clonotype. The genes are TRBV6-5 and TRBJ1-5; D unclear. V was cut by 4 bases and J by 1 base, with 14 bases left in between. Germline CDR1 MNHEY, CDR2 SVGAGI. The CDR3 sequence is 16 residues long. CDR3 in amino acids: CASSSRGPQSNQPQHF. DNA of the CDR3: TGTGCCAGCAGTTCTAGAGGTCCCCAAAGCAATCAGCCCCAGCATTTT.